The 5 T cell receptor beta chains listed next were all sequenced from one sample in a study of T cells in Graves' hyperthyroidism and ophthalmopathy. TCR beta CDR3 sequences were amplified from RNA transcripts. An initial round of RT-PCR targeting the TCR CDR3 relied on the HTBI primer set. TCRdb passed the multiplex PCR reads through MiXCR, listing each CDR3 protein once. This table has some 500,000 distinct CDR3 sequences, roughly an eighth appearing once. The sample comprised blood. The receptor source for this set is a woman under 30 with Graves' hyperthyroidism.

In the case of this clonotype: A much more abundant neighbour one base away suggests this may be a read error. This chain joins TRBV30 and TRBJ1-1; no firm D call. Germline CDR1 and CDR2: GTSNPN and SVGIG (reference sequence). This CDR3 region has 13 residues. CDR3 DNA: TGTGCCTGGAGTGTATACATTGGCACTGTAGCTTTCTTT. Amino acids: CAWSVYIGTVAFF.

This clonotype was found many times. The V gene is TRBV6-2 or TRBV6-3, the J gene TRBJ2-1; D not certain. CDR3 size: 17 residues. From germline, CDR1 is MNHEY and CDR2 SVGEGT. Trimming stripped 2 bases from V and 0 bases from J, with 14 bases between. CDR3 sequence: CASSYIGGASSYNEQFF. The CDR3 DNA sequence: TGTGCCAGCAGTTACATAGGCGGTGCTAGCTCCTACAATGAGCAGTTCTTC.

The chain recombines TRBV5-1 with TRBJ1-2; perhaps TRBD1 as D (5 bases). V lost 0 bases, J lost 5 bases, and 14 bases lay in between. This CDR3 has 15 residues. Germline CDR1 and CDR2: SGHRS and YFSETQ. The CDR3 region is CASSLAPGIKYGYTF. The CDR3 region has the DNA TGCGCCAGCAGCTTGGCTCCAGGGATAAAGTATGGCTACACCTTC.

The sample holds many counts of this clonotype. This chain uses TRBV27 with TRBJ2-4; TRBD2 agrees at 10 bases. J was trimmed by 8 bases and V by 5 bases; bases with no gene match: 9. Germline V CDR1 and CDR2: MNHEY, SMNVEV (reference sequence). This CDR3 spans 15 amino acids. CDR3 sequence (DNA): TGTGCCAGCAGTACGGGACTAGCGAGGAAGGACATTCAGTACTTC. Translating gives CASSTGLARKDIQYF.

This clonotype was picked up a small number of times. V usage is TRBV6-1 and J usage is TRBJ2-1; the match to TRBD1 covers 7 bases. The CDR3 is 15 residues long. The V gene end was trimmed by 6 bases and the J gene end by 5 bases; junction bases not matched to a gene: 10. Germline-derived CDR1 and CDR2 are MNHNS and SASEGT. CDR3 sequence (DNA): TGTGCCAGCAGATTTGCCGGGACAGCTAACAATGAGCAGTTCTTC. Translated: CASRFAGTANNEQFF.